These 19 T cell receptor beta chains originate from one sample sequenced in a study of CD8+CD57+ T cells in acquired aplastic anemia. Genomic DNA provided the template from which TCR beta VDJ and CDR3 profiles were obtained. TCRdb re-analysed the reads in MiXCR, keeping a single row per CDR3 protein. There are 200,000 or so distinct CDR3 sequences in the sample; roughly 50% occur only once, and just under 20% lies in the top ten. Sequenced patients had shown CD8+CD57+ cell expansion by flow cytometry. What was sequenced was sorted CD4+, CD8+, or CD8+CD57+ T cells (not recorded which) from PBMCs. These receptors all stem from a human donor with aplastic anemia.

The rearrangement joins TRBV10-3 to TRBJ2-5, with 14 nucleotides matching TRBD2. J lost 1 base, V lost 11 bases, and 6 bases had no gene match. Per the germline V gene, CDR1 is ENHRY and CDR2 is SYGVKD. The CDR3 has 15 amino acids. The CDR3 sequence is CAGKTSGGAQETQYF. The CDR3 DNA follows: TGTGCCGGAAAGACTAGCGGGGGGGCCCAAGAGACCCAGTACTTC.

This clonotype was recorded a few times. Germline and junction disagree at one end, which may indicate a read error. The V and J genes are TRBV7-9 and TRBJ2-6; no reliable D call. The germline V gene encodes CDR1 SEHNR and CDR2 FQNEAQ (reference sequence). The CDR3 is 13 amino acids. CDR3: CASRQTGANVLTF. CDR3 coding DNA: TGTGCCAGCAGACAGACTGGAGCCAACGTCCTGACTTTC.

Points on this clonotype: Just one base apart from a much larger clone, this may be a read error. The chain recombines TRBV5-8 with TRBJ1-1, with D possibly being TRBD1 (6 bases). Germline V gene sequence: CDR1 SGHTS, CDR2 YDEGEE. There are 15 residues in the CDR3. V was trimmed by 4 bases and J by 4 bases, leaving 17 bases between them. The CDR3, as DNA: TGTGCCAGCAGCGTGGGGCCAACAGGGTTCACTGAAGCTTTCTTT. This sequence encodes CASSVGPTGFTEAFF.

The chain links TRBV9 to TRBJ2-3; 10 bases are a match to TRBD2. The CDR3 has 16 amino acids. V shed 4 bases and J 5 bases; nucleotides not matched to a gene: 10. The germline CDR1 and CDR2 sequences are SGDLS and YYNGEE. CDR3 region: CASSLLAGVRLDTQYF. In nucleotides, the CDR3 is TGTGCCAGCAGCCTTCTAGCGGGGGTCCGCCTAGATACGCAGTATTTT.

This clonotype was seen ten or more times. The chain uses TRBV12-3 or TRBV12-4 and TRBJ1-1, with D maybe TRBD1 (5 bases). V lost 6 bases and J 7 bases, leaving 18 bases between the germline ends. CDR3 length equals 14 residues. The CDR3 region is CASRQAGLTNEAFF. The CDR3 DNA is TGTGCCAGCAGGCAGGCGGGACTAACGAATGAAGCTTTCTTT.

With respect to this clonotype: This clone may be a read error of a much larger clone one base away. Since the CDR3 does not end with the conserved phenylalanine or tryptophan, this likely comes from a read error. The CDR3 sequence: CAWVQGAGETQYL. For the CDR3, the DNA is TGTGCCTGGGTCCAGGGGGCGGGAGAGACCCAGTACCTC. V gene TRBV30 combines with J gene TRBJ2-5; 8 nucleotides agree with TRBD1. The germline gives CDR1 GTSNPN, CDR2 SVGIG (reference sequence). V lost 5 bases, J lost 4 bases, and 6 bases stayed unmatched. The CDR3 totals 13 residues.

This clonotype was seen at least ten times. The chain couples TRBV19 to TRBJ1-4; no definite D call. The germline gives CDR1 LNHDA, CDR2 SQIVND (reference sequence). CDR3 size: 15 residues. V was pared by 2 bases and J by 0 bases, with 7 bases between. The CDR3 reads CASSISLATNEKLFF. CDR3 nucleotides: TGTGCCAGTAGTATAAGCTTAGCAACTAATGAAAAACTGTTTTTT.

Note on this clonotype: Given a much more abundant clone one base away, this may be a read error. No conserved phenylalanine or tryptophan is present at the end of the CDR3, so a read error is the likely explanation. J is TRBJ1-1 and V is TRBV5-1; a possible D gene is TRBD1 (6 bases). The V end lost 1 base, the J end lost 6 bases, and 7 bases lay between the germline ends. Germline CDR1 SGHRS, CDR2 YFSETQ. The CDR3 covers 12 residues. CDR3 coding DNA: TGCGCCAGCAGCTTGACAGGGTCTGAAGCTTTCTCT. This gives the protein CASSLTGSEAFS.

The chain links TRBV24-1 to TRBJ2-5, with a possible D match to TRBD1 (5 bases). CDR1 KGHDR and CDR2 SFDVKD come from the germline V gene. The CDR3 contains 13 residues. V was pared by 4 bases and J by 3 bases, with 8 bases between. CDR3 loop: CATSDTTEETQYF. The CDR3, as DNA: TGTGCCACCAGTGACACGACAGAAGAGACCCAGTACTTC.

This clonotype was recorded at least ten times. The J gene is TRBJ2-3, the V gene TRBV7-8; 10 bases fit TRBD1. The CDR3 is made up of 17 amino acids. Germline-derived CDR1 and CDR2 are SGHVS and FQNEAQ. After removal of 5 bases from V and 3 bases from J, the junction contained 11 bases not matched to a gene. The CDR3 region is CASSPGTGVPRTDTQYF. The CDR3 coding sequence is TGTGCCAGCAGCCCCGGGACAGGGGTCCCCAGGACAGATACGCAGTATTTT.

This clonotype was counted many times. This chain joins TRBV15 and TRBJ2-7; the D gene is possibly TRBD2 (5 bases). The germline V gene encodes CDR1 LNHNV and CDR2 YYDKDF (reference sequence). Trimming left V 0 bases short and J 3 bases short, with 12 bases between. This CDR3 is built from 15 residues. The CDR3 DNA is TGTGCCACCAGCAGAGATGCAACGGGGAGCTACGAGCAGTACTTC. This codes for CATSRDATGSYEQYF.

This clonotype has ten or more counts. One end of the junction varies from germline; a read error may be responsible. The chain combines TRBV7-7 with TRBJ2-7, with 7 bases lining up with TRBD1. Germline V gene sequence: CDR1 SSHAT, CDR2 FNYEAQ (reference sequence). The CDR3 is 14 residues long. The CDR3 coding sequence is TGTGCTAGCAGCCCCTCGACAGGGTCCTACGAGCAGTACTTC. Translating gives CASSPSTGSYEQYF.

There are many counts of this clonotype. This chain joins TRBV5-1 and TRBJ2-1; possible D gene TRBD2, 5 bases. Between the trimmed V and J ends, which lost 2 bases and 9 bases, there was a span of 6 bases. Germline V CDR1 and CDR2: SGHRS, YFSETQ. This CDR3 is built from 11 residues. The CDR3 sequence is CASSFAGEQFF. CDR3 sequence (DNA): TGCGCCAGCAGCTTTGCGGGTGAGCAGTTCTTC.

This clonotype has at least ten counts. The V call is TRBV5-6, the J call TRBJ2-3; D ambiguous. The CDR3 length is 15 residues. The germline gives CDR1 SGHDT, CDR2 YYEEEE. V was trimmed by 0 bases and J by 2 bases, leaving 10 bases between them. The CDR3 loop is CASSLVLGNTDTQYF. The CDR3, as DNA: TGTGCCAGCAGCTTGGTTCTGGGTAACACAGATACGCAGTATTTT.

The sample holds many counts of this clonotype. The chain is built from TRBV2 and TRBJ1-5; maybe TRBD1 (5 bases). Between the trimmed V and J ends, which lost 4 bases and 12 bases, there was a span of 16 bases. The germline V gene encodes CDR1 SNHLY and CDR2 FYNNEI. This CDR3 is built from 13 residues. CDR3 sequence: CASSGPGDAVQHF. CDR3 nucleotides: TGTGCCAGCAGTGGACCCGGGGACGCCGTCCAGCATTTT.

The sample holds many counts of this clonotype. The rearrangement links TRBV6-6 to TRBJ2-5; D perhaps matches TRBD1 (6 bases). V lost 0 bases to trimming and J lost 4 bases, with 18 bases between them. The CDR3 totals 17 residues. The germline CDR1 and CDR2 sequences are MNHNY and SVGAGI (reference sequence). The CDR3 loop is CASSYSPGEGRGETQYF. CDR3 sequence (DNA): TGTGCCAGCAGTTACTCCCCCGGTGAAGGCAGGGGAGAGACCCAGTACTTC.

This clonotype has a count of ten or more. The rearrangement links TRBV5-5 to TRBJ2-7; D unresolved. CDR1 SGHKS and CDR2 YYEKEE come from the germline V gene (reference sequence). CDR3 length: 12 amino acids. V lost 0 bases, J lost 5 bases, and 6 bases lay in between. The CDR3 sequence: CASSLDHDEQYF. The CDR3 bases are TGTGCCAGCAGCTTGGACCATGACGAGCAGTACTTC.

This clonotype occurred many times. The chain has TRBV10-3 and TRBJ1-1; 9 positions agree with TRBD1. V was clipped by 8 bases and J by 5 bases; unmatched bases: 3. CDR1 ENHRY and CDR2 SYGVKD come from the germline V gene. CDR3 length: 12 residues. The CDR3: CAIATGGTEAFF. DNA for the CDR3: TGTGCCATCGCGACAGGGGGAACTGAAGCTTTCTTT.

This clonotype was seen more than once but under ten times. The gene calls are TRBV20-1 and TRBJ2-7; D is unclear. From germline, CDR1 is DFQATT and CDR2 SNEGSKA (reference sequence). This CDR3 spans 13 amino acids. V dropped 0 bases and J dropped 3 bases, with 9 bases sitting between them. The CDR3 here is CSARDYWDYEQYF. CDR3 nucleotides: TGCAGTGCTAGAGATTACTGGGACTACGAGCAGTACTTC.